The subject of this entry is one TCR beta chain. As yet, its antigen is unknown. Uncontrolled infection, other autoimmune disease, pregnancy or lactation barred patients from enrollment. Fresh peripheral blood, around 9.5 ml, yielded the PBMCs. The sample comes from a study of T cells in Graves' hyperthyroidism and ophthalmopathy. General study points: Classification by a 13 V-J model distinguished ophthalmopathy from stable hyperthyroidism.

Amplification yielded TCR beta CDR3 regions, with RNA transcripts as the source. HTBI primers were the set used in a first-round RT-PCR of the TCR CDR3. TCRdb passed the multiplex PCR reads through MiXCR, listing each CDR3 protein once. The repertoire holds 470,000 or so distinct CDR3 sequences, with about 20% as singletons. Sequences were obtained from blood. The TCR was taken from a man between 18 and 29 years old with Graves' hyperthyroidism.

The CDR3 DNA reads as TGTGCCAGCAGCCAACTGATGGACGGACTTCCTGAAGCTTTCTTT. Amino acid sequence: CASSQLMDGLPEAFF. The V and J genes are TRBV7-8 and TRBJ1-1; unclear D gene. Between the trimmed V and J ends, which lost 5 bases and 6 bases, there was a span of 19 bases. The CDR3 totals 15 residues. Germline CDR1 reads SGHVS; CDR2 reads FQNEAQ.